This T cell receptor beta chain was retrieved from a study of post-analysis software for immune sequencing data. Across the whole study: Patients had relapsing-remitting, secondary progressive or progressive-relapsing multiple sclerosis; some lacked subtype. General observations from the study: Diversity measured as normalized Chao1 was significantly lower in multiple sclerosis patients than in controls. Samples from one preparation batch, clustered by F measure, grouped strongly together.

This clonotype occurred a few times. The antigen remains unidentified. Tagging with unique molecular identifiers was a feature of the TCR beta cDNA libraries. Each sample of roughly 0.9 to 11 million input T cells yielded around 500,000 cDNA molecules, so each molecule approximated one T cell. TCRdb re-analysed the PCR reads in MiXCR, keeping a single row per CDR3 protein. Here the sample spans over 700,000 distinct CDR3 sequences, 25% to 30% being singletons. Input material: blood. The receptor was isolated from a girl between 10 and 17 years old with multiple sclerosis.

The CDR3 bases are TGTGCCACCAGCACCGATCACTATGGCTACACCTTC. Translating it yields CATSTDHYGYTF. The genes are TRBV15 and TRBJ1-2; D uncertain. From germline, CDR1 is LNHNV and CDR2 YYDKDF (reference sequence). The V end lost 4 bases, the J end lost 3 bases, and 6 bases lay between the germline ends. The CDR3 totals 12 residues.